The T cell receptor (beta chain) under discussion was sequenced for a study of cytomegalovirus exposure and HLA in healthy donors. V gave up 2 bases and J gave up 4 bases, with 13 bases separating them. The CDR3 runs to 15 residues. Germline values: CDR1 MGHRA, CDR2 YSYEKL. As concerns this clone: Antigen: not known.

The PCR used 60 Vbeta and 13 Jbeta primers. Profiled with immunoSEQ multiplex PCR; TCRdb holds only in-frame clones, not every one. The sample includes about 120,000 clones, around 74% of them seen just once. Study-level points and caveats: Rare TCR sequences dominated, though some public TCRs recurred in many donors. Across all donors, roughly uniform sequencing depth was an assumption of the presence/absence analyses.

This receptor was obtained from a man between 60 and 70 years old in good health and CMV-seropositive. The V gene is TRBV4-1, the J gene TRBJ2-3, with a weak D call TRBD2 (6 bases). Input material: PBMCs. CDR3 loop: CASSQRDSGADTQYF. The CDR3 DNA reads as TGCGCCAGCAGCCAAAGGGACTCGGGGGCAGATACGCAGTATTTT.